In its sample, the clone carrying this T cell receptor (beta chain) was seen many times. Its matching antigen is unknown. These data belong to a study of T cells after yellow fever vaccination. About the study: When fractions had low cell numbers, they were prepared with SMART-Seq v4 Ultra Low Input. General study findings and limits: The secondary T-cell response peaked on day 5, not day 15, but was weaker.

For TCR, cDNA came from 5'RACE template switching, which added a universal primer site and UMIs. Using its own MiXCR run on the 5' RACE reads, TCRdb lists one record per CDR3 protein. The table includes some 240,000 distinct CDR3 sequences, more than 3.5% detected once. This specimen was PBMCs, taken 15 days after the yellow fever booster vaccination. The sequence was obtained from a man younger than 35 who received the YFV17D yellow fever vaccine.

CDR3 DNA: TGTGCCACCAGTGACCGATCACAGGGTCAGCAGTACTTC. It is translated as CATSDRSQGQQYF. The genes are TRBV24-1 and TRBJ2-7, with D perhaps matching TRBD1 (6 bases). Germline lookup yields CDR1 KGHDR and CDR2 SFDVKD. With 4 bases removed from V and 8 bases from J, the gap between germline ends came to 14 bases. This CDR3 is 13 amino acids long.